The T cell receptor (beta chain) under discussion was sequenced for a study of graft-versus-host responses after intestinal transplantation. In this sample, this clone turned up once. Using immunoSEQ multiplex PCR, the repertoire was profiled, and TCRdb retains in-frame clones only, with some absent. The table has more than 30,000 clones, 87% seen once. Graft samples were processed, releasing intraepithelial and lamina propria lymphocytes. The CDR3 loop spans 15 amino acids. Germline CDR1 reads SGHDT; CDR2 reads YYEEEE. V shed 4 bases, J shed 1 base, and the junction held 5 bases outside the gene matches.

The sequence derives from a human patient who received an intestinal transplant, so some T cells may come from the graft donor. The sequencing here drew on ileum tissue, taken 204 days after intestinal transplant. This chain joins TRBV5-6 and TRBJ2-3; 8 nucleotides align to TRBD1. The CDR3 is CASSRKTGGTDTQYF. Here the CDR3 DNA reads TGTGCCAGCAGCCGAAAGACAGGGGGCACAGATACGCAGTATTTT.